In its sample, the clone carrying this TCR beta chain is large. The antigen is undetermined. Study-level findings and limits: Tumor Treg TCRs overlapped most with tumor naive CD4+ cells. The TCR gene usage of tumor memory CD4+ T cells clustered together with blood and lymph node memory CD4+ cells and with lymph node naive CD4+ cells.

TCRdb analysed the multiplex PCR reads with MiXCR anew, one entry per CDR3 protein. The repertoire holds over 1,000 distinct CDR3 sequences, with under 30% as singletons. Material for sequencing was naive CD4+ T cells sorted from blood. Subset noted: naive CD4+ T cells, CD4+CD45RA+CD25-. This receptor was obtained from a female donor with breast cancer.

For the CDR3, the DNA is TGTGCTAGTGGTGAAGGAGGAGTGAACACCTTC. Amino acids: CASGEGGVNTF. The chain combines TRBV12-5 with TRBJ1-2; D unresolved. From germline, CDR1 is LGHNT and CDR2 FRNRAP. V shed 5 bases and J shed 12 bases, with 13 bases lying between them. The CDR3 runs to 11 residues.